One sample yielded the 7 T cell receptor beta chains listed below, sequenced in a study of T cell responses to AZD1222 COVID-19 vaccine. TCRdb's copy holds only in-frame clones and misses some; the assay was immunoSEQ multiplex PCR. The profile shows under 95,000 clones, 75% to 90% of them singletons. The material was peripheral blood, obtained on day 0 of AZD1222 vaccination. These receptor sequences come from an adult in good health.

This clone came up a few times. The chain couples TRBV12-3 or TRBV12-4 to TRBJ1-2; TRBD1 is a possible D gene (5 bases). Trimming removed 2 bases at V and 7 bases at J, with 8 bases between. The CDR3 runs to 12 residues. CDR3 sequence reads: CASSLWDGGYTF. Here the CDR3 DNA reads TGTGCCAGCAGTTTATGGGACGGTGGCTACACCTTC.

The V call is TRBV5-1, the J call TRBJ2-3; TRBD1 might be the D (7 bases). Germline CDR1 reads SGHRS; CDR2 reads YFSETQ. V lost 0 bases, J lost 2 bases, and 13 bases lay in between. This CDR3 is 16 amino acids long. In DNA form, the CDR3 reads TGCGCCAGCAGCTTGGTTGGAGGGGGCCCCACAGATACGCAGTATTTT. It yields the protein CASSLVGGGPTDTQYF.

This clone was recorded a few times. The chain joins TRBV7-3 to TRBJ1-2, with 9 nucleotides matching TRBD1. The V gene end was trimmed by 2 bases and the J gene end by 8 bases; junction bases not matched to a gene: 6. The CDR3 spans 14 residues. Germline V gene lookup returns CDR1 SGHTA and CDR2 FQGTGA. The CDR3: CASSLPGTGTGYTF. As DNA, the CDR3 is TGTGCCAGCAGCTTACCCGGGACAGGGACCGGCTACACCTTC.

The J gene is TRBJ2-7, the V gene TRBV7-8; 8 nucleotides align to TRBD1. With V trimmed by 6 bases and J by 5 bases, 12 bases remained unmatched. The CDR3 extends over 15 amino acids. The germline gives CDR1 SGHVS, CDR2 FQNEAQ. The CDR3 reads CASRAGGQGIHEQYF. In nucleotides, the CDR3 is TGTGCCAGCAGGGCAGGAGGACAGGGAATCCACGAGCAGTACTTC.

CDR3 region: CASSNRTGELFF. CDR3 DNA: TGTGCCAGCAGCAATCGGACCGGGGAGCTGTTTTTT. V usage is TRBV7-2 and J usage is TRBJ2-2; D uncertain. The ends were cut back, 5 bases at V and 5 bases at J, with 6 bases in the middle. Germline-derived CDR1 and CDR2 are SGHTA and FQGNSA. This CDR3 is 12 amino acids long.

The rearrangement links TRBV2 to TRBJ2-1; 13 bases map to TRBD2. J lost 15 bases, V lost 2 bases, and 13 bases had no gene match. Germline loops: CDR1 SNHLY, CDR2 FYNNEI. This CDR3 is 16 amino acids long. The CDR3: CASSEHPGLAGRRRFF. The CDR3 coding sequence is TGTGCCAGCAGTGAACACCCGGGACTAGCGGGGCGGAGGAGGTTCTTC.

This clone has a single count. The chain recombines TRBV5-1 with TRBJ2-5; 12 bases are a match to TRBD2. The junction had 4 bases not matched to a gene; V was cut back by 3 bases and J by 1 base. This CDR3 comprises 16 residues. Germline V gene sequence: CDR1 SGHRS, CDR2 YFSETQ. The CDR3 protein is CASSYGTSGPQETQYF. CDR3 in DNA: TGCGCCAGCAGCTACGGGACTAGCGGGCCCCAAGAGACCCAGTACTTC.